This T cell receptor beta chain was observed in a study of neoadjuvant anti-PD-1 for oral cavity cancer. With regard to this clone: Its antigen is undetermined.

Stated time point: after neoadjuvant nivolumab, at surgical resection. Study-level findings and limits: TCR analyses covered only three patients per response group. Non-responders to neoadjuvant nivolumab had significantly more clonal PBMC T cells than responders.

Assay: immunoSEQ multiplex PCR; the TCRdb copy retains only in-frame clones and omits some. Of around 13,000 clones detected, more than 65% appear once; the ten largest clones hold around 2.2%. After removal of 8 bases from V and 1 base from J, the junction contained 4 bases not matched to a gene. Germline values: CDR1 SGHAT, CDR2 FQDESV (reference sequence). This CDR3 comprises 13 residues. This sequence was found in a person aged 35 to 85 with oral cavity squamous cell carcinoma. Sequencing used PBMCs, obtained after nivolumab (anti-PD-1) treatment. This sequence joins TRBV11-1 and TRBJ2-7; 8 nucleotides line up with TRBD1. The CDR3 DNA sequence: TGTGCCAGCGGACAGGGTTTTTCCTACGAGCAGTACTTC. Translating it yields CASGQGFSYEQYF.